The next 2 T cell receptor beta chains were all read from a single sample in a study of blood T cell repertoires in COVID-19 (dated by TCRdb to 2019 to 2021). Library preparation employed the immunoSEQ multiplex PCR assay. In TCRdb, the immuneACCESS table is reduced to in-frame sequences with V and J assigned. These tables do not hold every clone; where another copy was compared, an unresolved V gene accounts for under half, and the others remain unexplained. The sample table records 50,000 to 60,000 clones; roughly 87% of these occur just once. The ten largest clones capture more than 3% of the sample. The sample comprised peripheral blood. The source of these receptors is a man in his forties with COVID-19, enrolled during active disease.

The gene calls are TRBV27 and TRBJ1-1; D might be TRBD1 (6 bases). CDR3 length: 13 residues. Germline CDR1 is MNHEY and CDR2 is SMNVEV (reference sequence). V lost 3 bases and J 5 bases, leaving 10 bases between the germline ends. In DNA form, the CDR3 reads TGTGCCAGCAGTTTGGGGGGGACAACTGAAGCTTTCTTT. It yields the protein CASSLGGTTEAFF.

This chain connects TRBV5-3 to TRBJ1-2; D perhaps matches TRBD1 (5 bases). TRBV5-3 is flagged as an ORF with uncertain function. This CDR3 is built from 15 residues. V lost 3 bases and J lost 1, with 13 bases in between. The CDR3 DNA is TGTGCCAGAAGCTCGACAGCCTCGCATAACTATGGCTACACCTTC. Translated: CARSSTASHNYGYTF.